These 20 T cell receptor beta chains came from one sample sequenced in a study of metastatic and nonmetastatic thyroid tumors (dated by TCRdb to the early 2020s). Before undergoing thyroid surgery, none of the patients had been given any kind of treatment. Library construction relied on PCR. For sequencing, an Illumina HiSeq 4000 was employed. TCRdb passed the public sequencing reads through fastp at Q25 and MiXCR, retaining productive beta sequences. The sample data list about 92,000 clones, and 15% of these were observed just once. The leading ten clones occupy around 3.3% of the sample. The specimen sequenced was blood. These receptors came from a female donor with papillary thyroid cancer or a benign thyroid nodule (not recorded which). Some clones in this sample may be carry-over from other donors' samples.

In its sample, this clone was seen many times. This chain links TRBV11-1 with TRBJ2-3; 9 nucleotides match TRBD1. This CDR3 is built from 17 residues. Germline assignment: CDR1 SGHAT and CDR2 FQDESV (reference sequence). V shed 5 bases and J 3 bases; nucleotides not matched to a gene: 12. CDR3 in DNA: TGTGCCAGCAGCATACCCCGGGACAGGGCTCCAACAGATACGCAGTATTTT. Its translation: CASSIPRDRAPTDTQYF.

This clone was picked up many times. No conserved phenylalanine or tryptophan ends this CDR3, so it is likely a read error. This chain links TRBV7-3 with TRBJ2-7; TRBD2 is a possible D gene (5 bases). CDR3 length: 13 residues. Trimming took off 4 bases at V and 10 bases at J, with 17 bases between the two ends. Looked up from germline, CDR1 is SGHTA and CDR2 is FQGTGA. CDR3 nucleotide sequence: TGTGCCAGCAGCTCAGCTCGTCTCGGGGTTCAGTACCTC. Protein: CASSSARLGVQYL.

This clone was counted at least ten times. The rearrangement joins TRBV5-1 to TRBJ1-6; no clear D. The CDR3 extends over 17 amino acids. The germline V gene has CDR1 SGHRS and CDR2 YFSETQ. The ends were cut back, 0 bases at V and 8 bases at J, with 18 bases in the middle. The CDR3 nucleotides read TGCGCCAGCAGCTTGGCCAGGACTGTCCGTTCTCATTCACCCCTCCACTTT. This translates into CASSLARTVRSHSPLHF.

This clone has a count of ten or more. V and J are TRBV9 and TRBJ1-3, with unresolved D. Germline V gene data show CDR1 as SGDLS and CDR2 as YYNGEE. This CDR3 is built from 15 residues. Trimming shortened V by 4 bases and J by 0 bases, and 11 bases separated the two germline ends. The CDR3 DNA sequence: TGTGCCAGCAGCCCCAAGACGTTCTCTGGAAACACCATATATTTT. Translating gives CASSPKTFSGNTIYF.

The sample holds many counts of this clone. V and J are TRBV7-6 and TRBJ2-7; 9 nucleotides agree with TRBD1. This CDR3 region has 14 residues. Germline V gene sequence: CDR1 SGHVS, CDR2 FNYEAQ. The V segment lost 0 bases and the J segment 3 bases; nucleotides outside the gene matches: 0. CDR3 sequence reads: CASSLAGQGYEQYF. CDR3 bases: TGTGCCAGCAGCTTAGCGGGACAGGGCTACGAGCAGTACTTC.

The sample holds many counts of this clone. The genes are TRBV7-9 and TRBJ2-7, with 7 bases aligning to TRBD1. This CDR3 spans 13 amino acids. Germline V lookup: CDR1 SEHNR, CDR2 FQNEAQ (reference sequence). V trimming: 5 bases; J trimming: 3 bases; junction bases outside the gene matches: 4. The CDR3: CASSPGQNYEQYF. DNA of the CDR3: TGTGCCAGCAGCCCGGGACAGAACTACGAGCAGTACTTC.

This clone came up many times. J is TRBJ2-7 and V is TRBV3-1; perhaps TRBD1 as D (6 bases). This CDR3 contains 16 residues. The germline V and J ends were trimmed by 4 bases and 3 bases, with 19 bases remaining between them. Germline CDR1 reads LGHDT; CDR2 reads YNNKEL (reference sequence). The CDR3 here is CASSLLRQDTHYEQYF. Here the CDR3 DNA reads TGTGCCAGCAGCCTCCTGCGACAGGATACCCACTACGAGCAGTACTTC.

The sample holds many counts of this clone. The sample carries other DNA sequences with the same CDR3. The V gene is TRBV28, the J gene TRBJ2-7; D is perhaps TRBD1 or TRBD2 (7 bases each). The germline CDR1 and CDR2 sequences are MDHEN and SYDVKM. V lost 8 bases and J lost 2, with 22 bases in between. The CDR3 loop spans 16 amino acids. CDR3 protein: CASGGPGGGLAYEQYF. As DNA, the CDR3 is TGTGCCAGCGGGGGGCCAGGGGGAGGGCTGGCCTACGAGCAGTACTTC.

This clone appeared many times. The rearrangement links TRBV19 to TRBJ1-6, with 9 bases fitting TRBD1. The CDR3 spans 19 residues. Trimming removed 5 bases from V and 10 bases from J; junction bases left unmatched: 21. CDR1 LNHDA and CDR2 SQIVND come from the germline V gene (reference sequence). This chain's CDR3 is CASSVAFPGQGRVRSPLHF. CDR3 bases: TGTGCCAGTAGTGTGGCTTTCCCGGGACAGGGAAGGGTGAGGTCACCCCTCCACTTT.

This clone was seen ten or more times. J is TRBJ2-1 and V is TRBV20-1; 11 bases agree with TRBD2. This CDR3 region has 13 residues. V trimming: 3 bases; J trimming: 14 bases; junction bases outside the gene matches: 9. CDR1 and CDR2 from the germline V gene are DFQATT and SNEGSKA (reference sequence). The DNA of the CDR3 is TGCAGTGCTAGTAGGTCTAGCGGGGGGAGAGAGTTCTTC. Amino acid sequence: CSASRSSGGREFF.

This clone was counted between two and nine times. This chain joins TRBV2 and TRBJ2-7, with 9 bases that match TRBD1. This CDR3 is 13 amino acids long. Trimming at V came to 6 bases and at J to 3 bases, leaving 3 bases not matched to a gene. Germline-derived CDR1 and CDR2 are SNHLY and FYNNEI. This CDR3 is CASRETGGYEQYF. DNA of the CDR3: TGTGCCAGCAGGGAGACAGGGGGCTACGAGCAGTACTTC.

In its sample, this clone was seen a few times. Sequence at one end of the junction differs from germline and may be a read error. In the same sample, other DNA sequences code for this CDR3. This chain uses TRBV2 with TRBJ1-6; TRBD1 might be the D (5 bases). CDR3 length: 14 residues. Germline-derived CDR1 and CDR2 are SNHLY and FYNNEI. CDR3 sequence reads: CASSVQGTGGPLHF. The CDR3 nucleotides are TGTGCCAGCAGTGTTCAGGGAACGGGGGGACCCCTGCACTTT.

Concerning this clone itself: This sequence may be a read error, since a much larger clone differs from it by one base. This chain uses TRBV11-2 with TRBJ2-5, with D maybe TRBD2 (6 bases). The CDR3 covers 12 residues. Germline V gives CDR1 SGHAT, CDR2 FQNNGV. Trimming removed 6 bases from V and 8 bases from J, with 13 bases in between. In nucleotides, the CDR3 is TGTGCCAGCAGATATTCGGGAGATACCCAGTACTTC. It translates to CASRYSGDTQYF.

In the case of this clone: A read error may be the cause here, since a much bigger clone is one base away. The rearrangement links TRBV5-8 to TRBJ2-5, with 9 bases identical to TRBD2. This CDR3 region has 16 residues. With 0 bases clipped from V and 3 bases from J, the junction kept 6 bases outside the gene matches. Germline V gives CDR1 SGHTS, CDR2 YDEGEE. CDR3 bases: TGTGCCAGCAGCTTGGACACAGCGGGGGGCAAAGAGACCCAGTACTTC. It is translated as CASSLDTAGGKETQYF.

This clone has more than one count but fewer than ten. This may come from a read error, since a much larger clone is one base off. The same CDR3 is also encoded by other DNA sequences in this sample. The chain recombines TRBV9 with TRBJ2-1; 9 nucleotides match TRBD2. The germline V gene has CDR1 SGDLS and CDR2 YYNGEE. V trimming: 3 bases; J trimming: 6 bases; junction bases outside the gene matches: 7. This CDR3 is 15 amino acids long. CDR3 region: CASSAQAGGPNEQFF. The CDR3 DNA is TGTGCCAGCAGCGCACAAGCGGGGGGTCCCAATGAGCAGTTCTTC. Variable domain in full (rest from reference TRBV9 and TRBJ2-1): DSGVTQTPKHLITATGQRVTLRCSPRSGDLSVYWYQQSLDQGLQFLIQYYNGEERAKGNILERFSAQQFPDLHSELNLSSLELGDSALYFCASSAQAGGPNEQFFGPGTRLTVL.

Comment on this clone: A much larger clone is a single base away; this may be a read error. The CDR3: CSAREGISYEQYF. As DNA, the CDR3 is TGCAGTGCTAGAGAGGGGATCTCCTACGAGCAGTACTTC. V gene TRBV20-1 combines with J gene TRBJ2-7; D is unresolved. The germline CDR1 and CDR2 sequences are DFQATT and SNEGSKA (reference sequence). CDR3 length equals 13 residues. Trimming pared 0 bases from V and 0 bases from J, leaving 6 bases between.

This clone was recorded many times. The chain couples TRBV19 to TRBJ2-7; D is ambiguous. V dropped 5 bases and J dropped 2 bases, with 10 bases sitting between them. Germline V gives CDR1 LNHDA, CDR2 SQIVND (reference sequence). This CDR3 comprises 13 residues. The CDR3 nucleotides are TGTGCCAGTAGTGAACATCGGACCTACGAGCAGTACTTC. It is translated as CASSEHRTYEQYF.

This chain connects TRBV6-1 to TRBJ1-2; D not resolved. The CDR3 sequence is 13 residues long. Germline V lookup: CDR1 MNHNS, CDR2 SASEGT. The V end lost 4 bases, the J end lost 11 bases, and 17 bases lay between the germline ends. The CDR3 loop reads CASSATDNYCYTF. The CDR3 DNA is TGTGCCAGCAGTGCGACGGATAACTATTGTTACACCTTC.

A note on this clone: The junction and the germline gene differ at one end; a read error may be behind it. In nucleotides, the CDR3 is TGTGCCAGCAGCCAAGCTAGCACAGATACGCGGTATTTT. This encodes CASSQASTDTRYF. The chain is built from TRBV3-1 and TRBJ2-3; tentative D call: TRBD2 (5 bases). CDR3 length: 13 residues. The germline V gene encodes CDR1 LGHDT and CDR2 YNNKEL (reference sequence).

V and J are TRBV9 and TRBJ2-4; D may correspond to TRBD1 or TRBD2 (6 bases each). The V gene lost 4 bases and the J gene lost 13 bases, with 24 bases spanning the gap. The CDR3 spans 15 residues. From germline, CDR1 is SGDLS and CDR2 YYNGEE. CDR3 sequence: CASSPSGGQGTAQYF. CDR3 in DNA: TGTGCCAGCAGCCCCTCTGGGGGGCAGGGTACGGCGCAGTACTTC.